This T cell receptor beta chain was recovered during a study of T-cell reconstitution after alpha-beta-depleted transplantation in children. The germline V gene encodes CDR1 LGHNA and CDR2 YNFKEQ. V was clipped by 4 bases and J by 14 bases; unmatched bases: 19. The CDR3 consists of 17 residues. It was with unique molecular identifiers that the TCRbeta library was prepared. TCRdb called the PCR reads again in MiXCR, with one record for every CDR3 protein. The table has about 170,000 distinct CDR3 sequences, approximately 12% seen once. Overall study findings and caveats: T cells produced anew were the main source of T-cell counts and diversity one year after transplant. Two months or so post-transplant, alpha-beta T cells reportedly derived from several hundred expanded graft clones. Surviving recipient T cells and intrathymic progenitors accounted for some patients' high TCRbeta diversity at day 60.

This clonotype occurred a few times. The antigen is undetermined. The chain is built from TRBV4-2 and TRBJ1-5, with 11 positions matching TRBD1. The source of this sequence is a boy younger than 10 with acute myeloid leukemia, due to receive a stem cell transplant. The starting material was PBMCs, obtained before TCRalphabeta/CD19-depleted stem cell transplant. The CDR3 region is CASSLYRTPGQGGPKHF. The CDR3 DNA follows: TGTGCCAGCAGCCTTTACCGGACCCCGGGACAGGGGGGCCCTAAGCATTTT.